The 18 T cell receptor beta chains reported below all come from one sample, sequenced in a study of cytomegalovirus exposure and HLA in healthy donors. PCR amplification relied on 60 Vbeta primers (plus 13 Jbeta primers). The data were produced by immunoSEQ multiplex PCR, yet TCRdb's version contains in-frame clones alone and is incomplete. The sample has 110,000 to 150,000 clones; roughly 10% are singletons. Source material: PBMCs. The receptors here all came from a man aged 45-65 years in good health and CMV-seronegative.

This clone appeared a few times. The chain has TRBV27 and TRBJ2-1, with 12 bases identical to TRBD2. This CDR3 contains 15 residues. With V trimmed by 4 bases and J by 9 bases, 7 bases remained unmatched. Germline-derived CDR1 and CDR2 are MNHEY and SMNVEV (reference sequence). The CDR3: CASSSGTSGWGEQFF. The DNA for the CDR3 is TGTGCCAGCAGTTCCGGGACTAGCGGGTGGGGTGAGCAGTTCTTC.

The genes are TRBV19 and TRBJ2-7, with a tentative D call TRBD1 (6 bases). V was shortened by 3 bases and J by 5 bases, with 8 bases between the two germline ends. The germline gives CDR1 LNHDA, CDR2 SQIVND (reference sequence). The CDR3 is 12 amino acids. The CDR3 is CASSIGGNEQYF. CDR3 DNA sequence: TGTGCCAGTAGTATTGGGGGCAACGAGCAGTACTTC.

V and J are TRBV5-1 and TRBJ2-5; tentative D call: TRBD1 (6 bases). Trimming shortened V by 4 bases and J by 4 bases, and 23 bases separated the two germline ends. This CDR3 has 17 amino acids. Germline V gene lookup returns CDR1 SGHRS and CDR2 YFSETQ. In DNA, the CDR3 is TGCGCCAGCAGCCCCGTTAAAATACAGGGCGGTGGAGAGACCCAGTACTTC. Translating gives CASSPVKIQGGGETQYF.

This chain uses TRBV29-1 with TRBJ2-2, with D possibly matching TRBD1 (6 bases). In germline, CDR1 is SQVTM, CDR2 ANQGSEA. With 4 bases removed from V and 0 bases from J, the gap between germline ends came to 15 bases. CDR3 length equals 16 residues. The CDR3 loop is CSVGNTGHTNTGELFF. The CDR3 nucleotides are TGCAGCGTTGGGAACACGGGACACACGAACACCGGGGAGCTGTTTTTT.

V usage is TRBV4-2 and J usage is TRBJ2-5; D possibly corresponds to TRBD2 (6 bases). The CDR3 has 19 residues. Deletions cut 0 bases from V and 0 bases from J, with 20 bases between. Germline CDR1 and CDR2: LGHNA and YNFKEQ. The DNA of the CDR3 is TGTGCCAGCAGCCAAGAATGGAGTACGCGGCGGGGCAACCAAGAGACCCAGTACTTC. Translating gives CASSQEWSTRRGNQETQYF.

CDR3 region: CASSLSPPPLYGYTF. In nucleotides, the CDR3 is TGCGCCAGCAGCTTGTCCCCTCCCCCACTTTACGGCTACACCTTC. The chain recombines TRBV5-1 with TRBJ1-2; no clear D. V dropped 1 base and J dropped 8 bases, with 18 bases sitting between them. There are 15 residues in the CDR3. CDR1 and CDR2 from the germline V gene are SGHRS and YFSETQ.

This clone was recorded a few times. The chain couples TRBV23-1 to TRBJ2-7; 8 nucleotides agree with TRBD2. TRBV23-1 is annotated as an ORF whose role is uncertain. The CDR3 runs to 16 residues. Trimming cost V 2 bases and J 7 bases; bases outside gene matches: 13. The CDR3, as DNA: TGCGCCAGCAGTCAAGGTCCGGGACTAGGGGTTGGGGAGCAGTACTTC. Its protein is CASSQGPGLGVGEQYF.

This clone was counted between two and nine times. The CDR3 here is CASSQDITNEKLFF. The CDR3 DNA follows: TGCGCCAGCAGCCAGGACATAACTAATGAAAAACTGTTTTTT. The chain carries TRBV5-1 and TRBJ1-4; D possibly corresponds to TRBD1 (5 bases). The germline V gene encodes CDR1 SGHRS and CDR2 YFSETQ. The CDR3 spans 14 residues. Trimming took 4 bases from V and 1 from J, leaving 8 bases between them.

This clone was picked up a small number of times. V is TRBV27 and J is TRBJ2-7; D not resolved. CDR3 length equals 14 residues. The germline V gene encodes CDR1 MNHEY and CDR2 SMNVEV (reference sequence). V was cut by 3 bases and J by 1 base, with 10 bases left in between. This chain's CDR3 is CASSFQGESYEQYF. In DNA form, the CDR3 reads TGTGCCAGCAGTTTCCAAGGAGAGTCCTACGAGCAGTACTTC.

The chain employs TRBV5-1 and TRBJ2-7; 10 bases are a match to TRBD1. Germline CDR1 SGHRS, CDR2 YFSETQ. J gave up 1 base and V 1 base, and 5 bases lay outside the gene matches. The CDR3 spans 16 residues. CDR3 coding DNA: TGCGCCAGCAGCTTGCGACCGGGACAGGGGTCCTACGAGCAGTACTTC. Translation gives CASSLRPGQGSYEQYF.

CDR3 loop: CASSLATGANYGYTF. Written as DNA, the CDR3 is TGTGCCAGCAGCTTAGCGACAGGGGCGAACTATGGCTACACCTTC. The V gene is TRBV7-9, the J gene TRBJ1-2; TRBD1 matches 8 bases. V dropped 0 bases and J dropped 2; count of bases not matched to a gene: 2. Germline lookup yields CDR1 SEHNR and CDR2 FQNEAQ (reference sequence). The length of the CDR3 is 15 residues.

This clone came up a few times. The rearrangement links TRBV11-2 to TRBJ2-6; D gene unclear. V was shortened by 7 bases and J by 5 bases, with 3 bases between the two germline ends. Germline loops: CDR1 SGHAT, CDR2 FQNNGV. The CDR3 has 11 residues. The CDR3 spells CASTRANVLTF. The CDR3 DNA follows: TGTGCCAGCACTCGGGCCAACGTCCTGACTTTC.

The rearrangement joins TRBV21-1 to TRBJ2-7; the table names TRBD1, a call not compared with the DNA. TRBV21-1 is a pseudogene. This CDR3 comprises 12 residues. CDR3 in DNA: TGTGCCAGCAGTACAATACCGGGACAGGGTGGATTC. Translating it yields CASSTIPGQGGF.

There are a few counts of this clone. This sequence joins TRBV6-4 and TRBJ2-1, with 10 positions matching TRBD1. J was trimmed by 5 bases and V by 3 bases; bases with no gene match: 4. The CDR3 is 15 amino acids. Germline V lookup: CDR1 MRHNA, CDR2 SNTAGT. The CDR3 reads CASSDGTGANNEQFF. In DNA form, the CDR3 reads TGTGCCAGCAGTGATGGGACAGGGGCCAACAATGAGCAGTTCTTC.

The CDR3 spells CASRMFLTSTDTQYF. DNA of the CDR3: TGCGCCAGCCGGATGTTTTTGACTAGCACAGATACGCAGTATTTT. V and J are TRBV5-1 and TRBJ2-3; the D is unclear. This CDR3 has 15 residues. V lost 7 bases to trimming and J lost 0 bases, with 15 bases between them. Germline values: CDR1 SGHRS, CDR2 YFSETQ. The full variable domain, its missing parts supplied by reference TRBV5-1 and TRBJ2-3, is KAGVTQTPRYLIKTRGQQVTLSCSPISGHRSVSWYQQTPGQGLQFLFEYFSETQRNKGNFPGRFSGRQFSNSRSEMNVSTLELGDSALYLCASRMFLTSTDTQYFGPGTRLTVL.

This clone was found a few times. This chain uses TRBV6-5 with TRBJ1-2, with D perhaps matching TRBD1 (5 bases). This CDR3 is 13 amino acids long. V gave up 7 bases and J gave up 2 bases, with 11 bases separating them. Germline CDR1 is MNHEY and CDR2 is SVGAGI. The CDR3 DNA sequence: TGTGCCAGCAAGGCGAACAGGAACTATGGCTACACCTTC. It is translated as CASKANRNYGYTF.

DNA for the CDR3: TGTGCCAGCAGCGTAATGTCAGGGGGTAATTCACCCCTCCACTTT. The encoded protein is CASSVMSGGNSPLHF. This chain joins TRBV11-2 and TRBJ1-6, with TRBD1 identical over 7 bases. The ends lost 5 bases at V and 6 bases at J; junction bases unmatched: 7. This CDR3 is built from 15 residues. CDR1 is SGHAT and CDR2 is FQNNGV in the germline V gene.

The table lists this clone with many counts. CDR3 region: CASSEIAGGPETQYF. The CDR3 DNA reads TGTGCCAGCAGTGAAATAGCGGGGGGGCCAGAGACCCAGTACTTC. J is TRBJ2-5 and V is TRBV6-1; 11 bases fit TRBD2. J was trimmed by 4 bases and V by 2 bases; bases with no gene match: 3. Germline loops: CDR1 MNHNS, CDR2 SASEGT. The CDR3 runs 15 residues.